This entry features one T cell receptor beta chain sequence. Its specificity is unknown. UMI-labeled TRB cDNA libraries were prepared by 5' RACE. Following a re-call of the 5' RACE reads, TCRdb has one entry per CDR3 protein and lacks DNA. The sample table sets out some 150,000 distinct CDR3 sequences. Definition of naive CD8+ T cells rested on a CD45RO-CCR7+CD27+CD95- profile. This entry belongs to a study of CXCR3-negative and CXCR3-positive naive CD8 T cells. Study in general: Each library gave roughly 1.4 +/- 0.3 million of approximately 150 million TRB reads.

Study observations and caveats: Each naive subset displayed comparably high diversity, whereas memory CD8+ cells displayed much lower diversity. The TRB CDR3s that CXCR3-positive naive cells carried were more hydrophobic than those of CXCR3-negative naive cells.

The CDR3 runs to 13 residues. Per the germline V gene, CDR1 is MDHEN and CDR2 is SYDVKM. The sequencing input was naive CXCR3+ CD8+ T cells from blood. The subset denotes: CD45RO-CCR7+CD27+CD95- naive CD8+ T cells expressing CXCR3 (TNR3+). V usage is TRBV28 and J usage is TRBJ2-1; TCRdb selects TRBD1, and the lack of DNA leaves this call unchecked. The sequence was collected from a human donor in good health. Some clones in this sample may be carry-over from other donors' samples. The chain's CDR3 is CASSLGRYNEQFF.